The next 17 T cell receptor beta chains were all read from a single sample in a study of identical twins. TCRdb processed the 5' RACE reads anew with MiXCR; each CDR3 protein has one entry. This table has 500,000 or so distinct CDR3 sequences, about 13% appearing once. The same data also went into a second study, on yellow fever vaccine responses in identical twins.

Sequenced material: CD4+ T cells sorted from blood. The receptors here all came from a woman aged 18-29 years in good health.

This clonotype was seen only a few times. The chain uses TRBV14 and TRBJ2-5, with TRBD2 as a possible D gene (6 bases). This CDR3 is built from 15 residues. CDR1 is SGHDN and CDR2 is FVKESK in the germline V gene. The V end was cut by 3 bases, the J end by 2 bases, with 13 bases between. The CDR3 nucleotides read TGTGCCAGCAGCCAGCGGACTGGGGGGCAAGAGACCCAGTACTTC. It encodes CASSQRTGGQETQYF.

The J gene is TRBJ1-1, the V gene TRBV9; D is unclear. Germline CDR1 is SGDLS and CDR2 is YYNGEE. The length of the CDR3 is 14 residues. V lost 4 bases to trimming and J lost 2 bases, with 12 bases between them. The CDR3 loop reads CASSTRTENTEAFF. The DNA for the CDR3 is TGTGCCAGCAGCACCCGGACGGAAAACACTGAAGCTTTCTTT.

The chain uses TRBV11-2 and TRBJ2-7, with 7 bases aligning to TRBD1. CDR3 length: 15 amino acids. CDR1 SGHAT and CDR2 FQNNGV come from the germline V gene. The junction had 8 bases not matched to a gene; V was cut back by 3 bases and J by 3 bases. CDR3 protein: CASSLAGGTFYEQYF. The CDR3 coding sequence is TGTGCCAGCAGCTTGGCAGGGGGAACCTTCTACGAGCAGTACTTC.

This clonotype was counted only a few times. This sequence joins TRBV5-1 and TRBJ2-1; D might be TRBD2 (7 bases). The CDR3 runs 19 residues. Germline V gene sequence: CDR1 SGHRS, CDR2 YFSETQ. The V and J ends lost 7 bases and 6 bases respectively, with 32 bases between them. This CDR3 is CASRLWLPTPGAGVNEQFF. The CDR3 nucleotides read TGCGCCAGCCGATTGTGGCTACCAACACCAGGGGCGGGGGTCAATGAGCAGTTCTTC.

This chain connects TRBV28 to TRBJ2-3; 7 bases are a match to TRBD2. The CDR3 totals 16 residues. V gave up 2 bases and J gave up 3 bases; unmatched junction bases: 8. CDR1 is MDHEN and CDR2 is SYDVKM in the germline V gene. The CDR3 nucleotides read TGTGCCAGCAGTTTACCGAGCGGGGTTAGTACAGATACGCAGTATTTT. Protein: CASSLPSGVSTDTQYF. Supplemented by reference TRBV28 and TRBJ2-3, the full variable domain reads DVKVTQSSRYLVKRTGEKVFLECVQDMDHENMFWYRQDPGLGLRLIYFSYDVKMKEKGDIPEGYSVSREKKERFSLILESASTNQTSMYLCASSLPSGVSTDTQYFGPGTRLTVL.

The sample holds many counts of this clonotype. This rearrangement joins TRBV7-2 to TRBJ2-5, with TRBD2 identical over 7 bases. The J segment lost 4 bases and the V segment lost 2 bases, leaving 4 bases of the junction unmatched. The CDR3 is made up of 14 amino acids. CDR1 is SGHTA, CDR2 FQGNSA, per germline. The CDR3 DNA reads TGTGCCAGCAGCTTACTGTCTAGCGGAGAGACCCAGTACTTC. It encodes CASSLLSSGETQYF.

The chain employs TRBV6-1 and TRBJ1-1; D not resolved. The CDR3 length is 14 residues. Trimming cost V 10 bases and J 0 bases, with 15 bases left between them. In germline, CDR1 is MNHNS, CDR2 SASEGT. The CDR3 nucleotides are TGTGCCACCCACGGGAGGACGATGAACACTGAAGCTTTCTTT. It encodes CATHGRTMNTEAFF.

V usage is TRBV7-2 and J usage is TRBJ2-1; TRBD2 matches 8 bases. CDR1 is SGHTA and CDR2 is FQGNSA in the germline V gene. This CDR3 is 15 amino acids long. V lost 1 base to trimming and J lost 7 bases; unmatched junction nucleotides: 6. CDR3 sequence (DNA): TGTGCCAGCAGCTTAGTGGGACTAGTGGGAAATGAGCAGTTCTTC. This sequence encodes CASSLVGLVGNEQFF.

This clonotype was picked up a small number of times. The genes are TRBV30 and TRBJ1-5; D unclear. V was shortened by 3 bases and J by 3 bases, with 12 bases between the two germline ends. This CDR3 spans 14 amino acids. Per germline, CDR1 GTSNPN and CDR2 SVGIG (reference sequence). The CDR3 sequence is CAWSSEGNNQPQHF. The CDR3 DNA sequence: TGTGCCTGGAGCTCGGAAGGGAACAATCAGCCCCAGCATTTT.

This clonotype occurred a few times. CDR3 residues: CASNQRTGAETQYF. The CDR3 DNA reads TGTGCCAGCAACCAGAGAACAGGGGCAGAGACCCAGTACTTC. The chain combines TRBV7-2 with TRBJ2-5, with TRBD1 matching 7 bases. Germline CDR1 is SGHTA and CDR2 is FQGNSA. CDR3 length equals 14 residues. Losses at the gene ends were 7 bases for V and 4 bases for J; bases not matched to a gene: 9. The full variable domain, rest sourced from reference TRBV7-2 and TRBJ2-5, is GAGVSQSPSNKVTEKGKDVELRCDPISGHTALYWYRQSLGQGLEFLIYFQGNSAPDKSGLPSDRFSAERTGGSVSTLTIQRTQQEDSAVYLCASNQRTGAETQYFGPGTRLLVL.

This clonotype was counted only a few times. The chain recombines TRBV3-1 with TRBJ2-7; perhaps TRBD2 as D (5 bases). The V and J ends lost 1 base and 3 bases respectively, with 7 bases between them. Germline assignment: CDR1 LGHDT and CDR2 YNNKEL (reference sequence). The CDR3 length is 13 residues. The CDR3 loop is CASSQAGVYEQYF. CDR3 nucleotide sequence: TGTGCCAGCAGCCAAGCCGGGGTCTACGAGCAGTACTTC.

This clonotype has a handful of counts. This rearrangement joins TRBV13 to TRBJ1-1, with D uncertain. Germline-derived CDR1 and CDR2 are PRHDT and FYEKMQ (reference sequence). CDR3 length: 12 residues. The germline V and J ends were trimmed by 7 bases and 7 bases, with 13 bases remaining between them. CDR3 amino acids: CASIADGIEAFF. CDR3 bases: TGTGCCAGCATCGCGGACGGAATTGAAGCTTTCTTT.

This clonotype came up once. The chain carries TRBV20-1 and TRBJ2-7; no reliable D call. V lost 6 bases, J lost 0 bases, and 18 bases lay in between. Germline CDR1 DFQATT, CDR2 SNEGSKA (reference sequence). The CDR3 runs to 15 residues. This CDR3 reads CSAPTSRDLSYEQYF. The CDR3 DNA is TGCAGTGCCCCGACATCACGAGACCTCTCCTACGAGCAGTACTTC.

The chain has TRBV7-2 and TRBJ2-1; the D is unclear. V was cut by 7 bases and J by 6 bases, with 19 bases left in between. The germline gives CDR1 SGHTA, CDR2 FQGNSA. CDR3 length: 15 amino acids. The CDR3 nucleotides read TGTGCCAGCACCACTACAAGGAGCCATCTCAATGAGCAGTTCTTC. This sequence encodes CASTTTRSHLNEQFF.

In this sample, this clonotype turned up a few times. V gene TRBV5-1 combines with J gene TRBJ2-7; TRBD1 might be the D (5 bases). In germline, CDR1 is SGHRS, CDR2 YFSETQ. The CDR3 spans 15 residues. Trimming left V 0 bases short and J 2 bases short, with 12 bases between. The CDR3 loop reads CASSLVGVSPYEQYF. The CDR3 nucleotides are TGCGCCAGCAGCTTGGTAGGGGTTTCCCCCTACGAGCAGTACTTC.

This clonotype turned up a few times. The V and J genes are TRBV7-9 and TRBJ2-1; 7 bases map to TRBD1. The V and J ends lost 6 bases and 2 bases, in that order; junction bases with no gene match: 7. This CDR3 has 15 residues. Per the germline V gene, CDR1 is SEHNR and CDR2 is FQNEAQ (reference sequence). The CDR3 sequence is CASRPPGQPYNEQFF. The CDR3, as DNA: TGTGCCAGCAGACCCCCGGGACAGCCCTACAATGAGCAGTTCTTC.

This chain joins TRBV5-1 and TRBJ1-5; 7 nucleotides match TRBD1. This CDR3 is 14 amino acids long. CDR1 and CDR2 (germline): SGHRS, YFSETQ. V lost 4 bases and J lost 6; bases outside the gene matches: 7. The chain's CDR3 is CASSHTGEGQPQHF. The CDR3 DNA reads TGCGCCAGCAGCCATACAGGGGAAGGTCAGCCCCAGCATTTT.